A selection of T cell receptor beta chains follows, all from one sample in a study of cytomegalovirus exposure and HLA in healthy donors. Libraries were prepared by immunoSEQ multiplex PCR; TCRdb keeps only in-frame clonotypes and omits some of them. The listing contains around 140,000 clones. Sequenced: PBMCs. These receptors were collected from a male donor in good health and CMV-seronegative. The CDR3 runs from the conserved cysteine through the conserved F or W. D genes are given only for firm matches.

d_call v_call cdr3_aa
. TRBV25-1 CASNRGSEAFF
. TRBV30 CASASGRDYNEQFF
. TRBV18 CASSPSLTDKNEKLFF
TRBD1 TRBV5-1 CASRRTGQGSYEQYF
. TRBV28 CASSLFRGQGTEAFF
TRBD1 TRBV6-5 CASSWDRDSGKTEAFF
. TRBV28 CASSTLVPNQPQHF
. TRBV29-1 CSARGLGEKLFF
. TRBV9 CASSAGQKNYGYTF
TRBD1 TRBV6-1 CASSGPGTAYNSPLHF
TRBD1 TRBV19 CASSAGTGGYGYTF
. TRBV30 CAWSVQAVTGEQFF
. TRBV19 CASSIDGGTEAFF
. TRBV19 CASTPVTGRGETQYF
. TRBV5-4 CASSERGNTDTQYF
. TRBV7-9 CASSPTFGAYEQYF